These T cell receptor beta chains were read from a single sample in a study of vaccination effects on CD4 cells after COVID-19. Which antigens these TCRs recognize remains unknown. The data were produced by immunoSEQ multiplex PCR, yet TCRdb's version contains in-frame clones alone and is incomplete. The sample holds some 19,000 clones, 60% to 75% seen once. The input for sequencing was CD4+ T cells from PBMCs cultured with HCoV-NL63 spike peptides, taken before COVID-19 vaccination. These receptors were obtained from a human donor who received a COVID-19 vaccine. The CDR3 runs from the conserved cysteine through the conserved F or W. A D gene is named only where the DNA matches it firmly. Rows may omit the clone size; those that give it use once, few, many or a size class.

V gene,clone size,D gene,J gene,CDR3 protein,CDR3 DNA
TRBV7-8,.,.,TRBJ2-7,CASSLGAVTYEQYF,TGTGCCAGCAGCTTAGGGGCAGTCACCTACGAGCAGTACTTC
TRBV28,.,.,TRBJ1-2,CASSRGAETLRNYGYTF,TGTGCCAGCAGTAGGGGGGCGGAGACCCTTCGGAACTATGGCTACACCTTC
TRBV7-2,.,TRBD1,TRBJ1-2,CASSVSTGADGYTF,TGTGCCAGCAGCGTCTCAACAGGGGCGGATGGCTACACCTTC
TRBV6-1,.,.,TRBJ1-5,CASSERTRLNQPQHF,TGTGCCAGCAGTGAAAGGACAAGGCTCAATCAGCCCCAGCATTTT
TRBV7-2,.,.,TRBJ2-3,CASSLGGAVDTQYF,TGTGCCAGCAGTCTAGGGGGGGCCGTAGATACGCAGTATTTT
TRBV5-5,.,.,TRBJ1-5,CASSFGSTLKNQPQHF,TGTGCCAGCAGCTTTGGGTCGACATTAAAAAATCAGCCCCAGCATTTT
TRBV5-4,.,.,TRBJ2-5,CASSWLEKTQYF,TGTGCCAGCAGCTGGCTCGAGAAGACCCAGTACTTC
TRBV5-5,.,.,TRBJ2-1,CASSPLQRWNNEQFF,TGTGCCAGCAGCCCCCTACAAAGGTGGAACAATGAGCAGTTCTTC
TRBV4-2,.,.,TRBJ1-2,CASSRGVVPYGYTF,TGTGCCAGCAGCCGTGGCGTGGTACCTTATGGCTACACCTTC
TRBV6-6,.,.,TRBJ2-2,CASSYPSTGELFF,TGTGCCAGCAGTTACCCGTCCACCGGGGAGCTGTTTTTT
TRBV5-1,.,TRBD1,TRBJ2-4,CASSPGQGDEKNIQYF,TGCGCCAGCAGCCCTGGACAGGGGGACGAGAAAAACATTCAGTACTTC
TRBV6-5,few,.,TRBJ1-4,CASRGSSPWEKLFF,TGTGCCAGCAGGGGGTCTAGTCCTTGGGAAAAACTGTTTTTT
TRBV29-1,.,.,TRBJ1-1,CSGSTSGEAFF,TGCAGCGGTTCAACCTCAGGTGAAGCTTTCTTT
TRBV3-1/TRBV3-2,.,.,TRBJ1-4,CASSPPTGPNEKLFF,TGTGCCAGCAGCCCACCGACAGGACCTAATGAAAAACTGTTTTTT
TRBV5-5,.,.,TRBJ1-1,CASSLRAQNTEAFF,TGTGCCAGCAGCTTACGGGCCCAGAACACTGAAGCTTTCTTT
TRBV6-4,once,TRBD1,TRBJ2-7,CASSLRAETLWGQGRKYF,TGTGCCAGCAGCCTCCGGGCCGAGACATTGTGGGGACAGGGGAGGAAGTACTTC
TRBV27,.,TRBD1,TRBJ1-6,CASSPRQGAANSPLHF,TGTGCCAGCAGTCCTCGACAGGGGGCTGCTAATTCACCCCTCCACTTT
TRBV6-5,.,.,TRBJ2-3,CASLDSNTDTQYF,TGTGCCAGCCTTGACAGTAACACAGATACGCAGTATTTT
TRBV9,.,.,TRBJ1-3,CASSQGGGKVGNTIYF,TGTGCCAGCAGCCAAGGGGGGGGGAAAGTTGGAAACACCATATATTTT
TRBV6-5,.,TRBD1,TRBJ1-2,CASSRNPRGYGYTF,TGTGCCAGCAGTAGAAATCCCAGGGGGTATGGCTACACCTTC
TRBV18,.,.,TRBJ1-2,CASSSSRDNYGYTF,TGTGCCAGCTCATCATCCCGGGACAACTATGGCTACACCTTC
TRBV20-1,.,TRBD1,TRBJ2-7,CSADRVYEQYF,TGCAGTGCTGACAGGGTCTACGAGCAGTACTTC
TRBV2,.,TRBD2,TRBJ2-1,CASRDGRLAGGAYNEQFF,TGTGCCAGCAGGGACGGCAGACTAGCGGGAGGGGCCTACAATGAGCAGTTCTTC
TRBV7-9,.,TRBD1,TRBJ2-1,CASSPNRGPYYNEQFF,TGTGCCAGCAGCCCCAACAGGGGCCCTTACTACAATGAGCAGTTCTTC
TRBV3-1/TRBV3-2,.,.,TRBJ2-1,CASRDWPHTFF,TGTGCCAGCAGAGACTGGCCCCACACGTTCTTC
TRBV5-4,.,.,TRBJ1-4,CASSLAATNEKLFF,TGTGCCAGCAGCTTGGCTGCAACTAATGAAAAACTGTTTTTT
TRBV7-2,.,.,TRBJ1-1,CASSRLEGGTEAFF,TGTGCCAGCAGCCGTTTAGAGGGGGGGACTGAAGCTTTCTTT
TRBV19,.,.,TRBJ2-4,CASSKPGLAKNIQYF,TGTGCCAGTAGTAAACCGGGACTAGCCAAAAACATTCAGTACTTC
TRBV6-4,.,TRBD1,TRBJ1-2,CASSPGQGAWGYTF,TGTGCCAGCAGTCCGGGACAGGGGGCCTGGGGCTACACCTTC
TRBV3-1/TRBV3-2,.,.,TRBJ1-3,CASSQGRISGNTIYF,TGTGCCAGCAGCCAAGGACGCATCTCTGGAAACACCATATATTTT
TRBV14,.,.,TRBJ1-2,CASSKGQGPLNYGYTF,TGTGCCAGCAGCAAAGGGCAGGGGCCTCTAAACTATGGCTACACCTTC